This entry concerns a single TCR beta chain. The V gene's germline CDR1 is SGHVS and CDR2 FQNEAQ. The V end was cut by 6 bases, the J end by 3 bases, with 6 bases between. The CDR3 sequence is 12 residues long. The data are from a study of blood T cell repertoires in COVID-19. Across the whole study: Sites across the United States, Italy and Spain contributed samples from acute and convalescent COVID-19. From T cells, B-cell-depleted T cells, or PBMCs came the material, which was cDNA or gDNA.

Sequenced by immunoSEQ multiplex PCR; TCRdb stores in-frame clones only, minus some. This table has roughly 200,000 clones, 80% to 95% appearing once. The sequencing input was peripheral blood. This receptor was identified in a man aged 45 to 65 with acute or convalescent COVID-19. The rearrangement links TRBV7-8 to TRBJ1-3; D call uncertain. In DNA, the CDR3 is TGTGCCAGCAGTGTCAGTGGAAACACCATATATTTT. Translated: CASSVSGNTIYF. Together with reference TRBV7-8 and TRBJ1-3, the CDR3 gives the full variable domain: GAGVSQSPRYKVAKRGQDVALRCDPISGHVSLFWYQQALGQGPEFLTYFQNEAQLDKSGLPSDRFFAERPEGSVSTLKIQRTQQEDSAVYLCASSVSGNTIYFGEGSWLTVV.